The 8 T cell receptor beta chains reported below all come from one sample, sequenced in a study of cytomegalovirus exposure and HLA in healthy donors. The PCR used 60 Vbeta and 13 Jbeta primers. The method was immunoSEQ multiplex PCR; TCRdb's version includes in-frame clones alone and lacks a portion of them. Seen here are 90,000 to 95,000 clones, 65% to 85% observed once, and the top ten hold approximately 1.3%. Material: PBMCs. The receptors stem from a girl aged 2 to 10 in good health and CMV-seropositive.

The V and J genes are TRBV5-3 and TRBJ2-1; D ambiguous. TRBV5-3 is given ORF status, its function remaining uncertain. CDR3 size: 15 residues. Trimming pared 2 bases from V and 0 bases from J, leaving 9 bases between. CDR3 amino acids: CARSFLNSSYNEQFF. CDR3 bases: TGTGCCAGAAGCTTCCTTAATAGCTCCTACAATGAGCAGTTCTTC.

The chain couples TRBV28 to TRBJ1-2; 9 nucleotides match TRBD1. J lost 1 base, V lost 5 bases, and 5 bases had no gene match. CDR3 size: 15 residues. Germline loops: CDR1 MDHEN, CDR2 SYDVKM. The CDR3 region is CASSPGTGNNYGYTF. DNA of the CDR3: TGTGCCAGCAGTCCTGGGACAGGGAATAACTATGGCTACACCTTC.

V gene TRBV4-1 combines with J gene TRBJ2-3; TRBD1 matches at 8 bases. Germline trimming cut 3 bases from V and 10 bases from J; bases unmatched to any gene: 9. Germline-derived CDR1 and CDR2 are MGHRA and YSYEKL. The CDR3 consists of 14 residues. The chain's CDR3 is CASSQVLGDRSQYF. CDR3 bases: TGCGCCAGCAGCCAGGTATTGGGGGACAGGTCGCAGTATTTT.

The CDR3 here is CASSFTGGEQYF. As DNA, the CDR3 is TGTGCCAGCAGTTTCACAGGGGGCGAGCAGTACTTC. This chain joins TRBV27 and TRBJ2-7; 8 bases are a match to TRBD1. The CDR3 is 12 residues long. Per germline, CDR1 MNHEY and CDR2 SMNVEV (reference sequence). J gave up 6 bases and V 3 bases, and 1 base lay outside the gene matches.

This sequence joins TRBV29-1 and TRBJ2-2; TRBD2 agrees at 11 bases. Germline V lookup: CDR1 SQVTM, CDR2 ANQGSEA. This CDR3 region has 13 residues. The junction had 3 bases not matched to a gene; V was cut back by 6 bases and J by 6 bases. The CDR3 sequence: CSVVAGGAGELFF. The CDR3 DNA reads TGCAGCGTGGTAGCGGGAGGGGCCGGGGAGCTGTTTTTT.

V usage is TRBV4-1 and J usage is TRBJ2-7; TRBD2 matches 7 bases. The junction had 15 bases not matched to a gene; V was cut back by 1 base and J by 6 bases. Germline V CDR1 and CDR2: MGHRA, YSYEKL. This CDR3 has 17 amino acids. This chain's CDR3 is CASSQAPSTAGSGEQYF. In nucleotides, the CDR3 is TGCGCCAGCAGCCAAGCCCCCTCTACAGCGGGAAGTGGCGAGCAGTACTTC.

The genes are TRBV30 and TRBJ2-1; perhaps TRBD2 as D (5 bases). V lost 1 base and J 8 bases, leaving 18 bases between the germline ends. This CDR3 has 15 residues. Looked up from germline, CDR1 is GTSNPN and CDR2 is SVGIG (reference sequence). CDR3 sequence: CAWSGGYGMGDEQFF. In DNA form, the CDR3 reads TGTGCCTGGAGTGGGGGTTACGGGATGGGTGATGAGCAGTTCTTC.

The chain combines TRBV5-1 with TRBJ2-7; D not certain. Trimming stripped 7 bases from V and 5 bases from J, with 16 bases between. Germline lookup yields CDR1 SGHRS and CDR2 YFSETQ. The CDR3 sequence is 13 residues long. CDR3 sequence: CASCPVSSNEQYF. The CDR3 nucleotides are TGCGCCAGCTGCCCCGTGAGTTCTAACGAGCAGTACTTC.